The entry below describes one T cell receptor beta chain. These data belong to a study of T cell responses to AZD1222 COVID-19 vaccine. TCRdb keeps only in-frame clones here, not all; method: immunoSEQ multiplex PCR. The data hold around 260,000 clones, with more than 80% observed a single time. Trimming took 1 base from V and 7 from J, leaving 15 bases between them. The germline gives CDR1 SGHDT, CDR2 YYEEEE. CDR3 size: 16 residues. V is TRBV5-6 and J is TRBJ1-6; perhaps TRBD1 as D (5 bases). The sequencing here drew on peripheral blood, taken on day 0 of AZD1222 vaccination. The TCR originated in an adult in good health. The CDR3 bases are TGTGCCAGCAGCTTGTCCGGGGGAAGAGGGAATTCACCCCTCCACTTT. It specifies CASSLSGGRGNSPLHF.